This entry is about one T cell receptor beta chain. This clonotype was observed at least ten times. The antigen this receptor binds is unknown. No much larger clone is present one base from it, and per-base qualities are unavailable. CDR1 MNHEY and CDR2 SVGEGT were looked up in the germline V gene. Reading from cysteine to phenylalanine, the CDR3 counts 13 amino acids. The kept DNA is CDR3 alone, 39 bases in frame from the first base. The V and J ends are trimmed by 2 bases and 4 bases, leaving 6 bases between them. These data are taken from a study of liver allograft versus peripheral blood T cells (dated by TCRdb to 2020 to 2021). For the wider study: T cell receptor repertoires present within transplanted livers were compared with repertoires in the peripheral blood of liver transplant recipients.

The listed sequencing device is Illumina MiSeq. Using fastp trimming at Q25 and MiXCR clonotype assembly, TCRdb reanalyzed the public sequencing data and kept in-frame beta chains. Here each entry gathers all rows of one CDR3 protein and keeps the most common genes and DNA. A total of 4,000 to 6,000 distinct CDR3 sequences appear in this sample, over 15% of them only once. 54% of the sample rests with the top ten. General study outcomes and caveats: T cell receptor repertoires inside liver allografts were reported to differ from those detected in peripheral blood.

The clonotype comes from a human patient who had a liver transplant. Post transplant, some T cells may arise from the graft donor. The chain couples TRBV6-2 or TRBV6-3 to TRBJ2-1, with a tentative D gene TRBD2 over 5 matching bases. This receptor carries the CDR3 CASSYGLYNEQFF. The DNA is as follows: TGTGCCAGCAGTTACGGACTTTACAATGAGCAGTTCTTC.